The T cell receptor beta chain under discussion was sequenced for a study of CD8+CD57+ T cells in acquired aplastic anemia. Points from the study as a whole: In common between the patients and the controls were some 29 CD8+ CDR3 sequences. CD8+ Simpson's diversity in patients was not significantly different from that in controls.

About this clonotype: Its antigen is unidentified.

There are 17 residues in the CDR3. CDR1 is LNHNV, CDR2 YYDKDF, per germline (reference sequence). V lost 0 bases to trimming and J lost 0 bases, with 13 bases between them. The authors sequenced patients whose flow cytometry had shown CD8+CD57+ cell expansion. It was genomic DNA that served as the template for profiling TCR beta VDJ and CDR3. TCRdb used MiXCR to reprocess the reads, holding one entry per CDR3 protein. The sample lists around 210,000 distinct CDR3 sequences, 65% seen once, with around 50% in the top ten. The rearrangement links TRBV15 to TRBJ2-3; D perhaps matches TRBD2 (6 bases). The sequence came from a human donor with aplastic anemia. Sequencing was carried out using sorted CD4+, CD8+, or CD8+CD57+ T cells (not recorded which) from PBMCs. The CDR3 DNA reads as TGTGCCACCAGCAGAGATTGGAGACTAGTGAGCACAGATACGCAGTATTTT. It codes for CATSRDWRLVSTDTQYF.